A single sample gave rise to the 29 T cell receptor beta chains below, sequenced in a study of T cell responses to AZD1222 COVID-19 vaccine. Sequencing was performed with immunoSEQ multiplex PCR; in TCRdb, only in-frame clones are kept and a portion is missing. The repertoire holds about 140,000 clones, 90% to 95% seen once, with approximately 12% in the top ten. The starting material was peripheral blood, obtained after recovery from COVID-19. Every receptor here comes from an adult who had recovered from COVID-19.

This chain uses TRBV28 with TRBJ2-7; TRBD1 agrees at 7 bases. V lost 4 bases to trimming and J lost 5 bases; unmatched junction nucleotides: 11. Looked up from germline, CDR1 is MDHEN and CDR2 is SYDVKM. The CDR3 has 15 amino acids. CDR3 nucleotide sequence: TGTGCCAGCAGTTCAGGGACAGCGAACTGGGACGAGCAGTACTTC. As protein: CASSSGTANWDEQYF.

The chain has TRBV25-1 and TRBJ2-2; the match to TRBD2 covers 9 bases. CDR3 length: 15 residues. V lost 6 bases and J lost 3; bases outside the gene matches: 5. In germline, CDR1 is MGHDK, CDR2 SYGVNS. This chain's CDR3 is CASRREGPYTGELFF. The CDR3 DNA reads as TGTGCCAGCAGGCGGGAGGGCCCTTACACCGGGGAGCTGTTTTTT.

In this sample, this clone turned up many times. The rearrangement joins TRBV29-1 to TRBJ2-1; 12 bases align to TRBD2. With 1 base clipped from V and 1 base from J, the junction kept 5 bases outside the gene matches. Looked up from germline, CDR1 is SQVTM and CDR2 is ANQGSEA. CDR3 length equals 17 residues. CDR3 in DNA: TGCAGCGTTGAAGGACTAGCGGGAGCCGAGTCCTACAATGAGCAGTTCTTC. Its protein product is CSVEGLAGAESYNEQFF.

The chain uses TRBV5-1 and TRBJ1-1; D is possibly TRBD1 (5 bases). Germline CDR1 and CDR2: SGHRS and YFSETQ. The CDR3 covers 14 residues. The germline V and J ends were trimmed by 4 bases and 1 base, with 11 bases remaining between them. The CDR3 spells CASSAGLTNTEAFF. For the CDR3, the DNA is TGCGCCAGCAGCGCGGGACTAACGAACACTGAAGCTTTCTTT.

V usage is TRBV20-1 and J usage is TRBJ2-1, with D tentatively TRBD2 (5 bases). V lost 3 bases and J lost 9, with 21 bases in between. Per germline, CDR1 DFQATT and CDR2 SNEGSKA (reference sequence). The CDR3 is made up of 15 amino acids. The CDR3 DNA is TGCAGTGCTAGTGGATTAGCGAAAGGGCCTGGTGAGCAGTTCTTC. It is translated as CSASGLAKGPGEQFF.

The chain carries TRBV13 and TRBJ2-3, with D possibly called TRBD1 or TRBD2 (5 bases each). CDR1 and CDR2 from the germline V gene are PRHDT and FYEKMQ (reference sequence). V was shortened by 3 bases and J by 5 bases, with 18 bases between the two germline ends. The CDR3 runs to 16 residues. The CDR3 loop reads CASSFRDPIRIDTQYF. Written as DNA, the CDR3 is TGTGCCAGCAGCTTCCGGGACCCCATACGGATAGATACGCAGTATTTT. Together with reference TRBV13 and TRBJ2-3, the CDR3 gives the full variable domain: AAGVIQSPRHLIKEKRETATLKCYPIPRHDTVYWYQQGPGQDPQFLISFYEKMQSDKGSIPDRFSAQQFSDYHSELNMSSLELGDSALYFCASSFRDPIRIDTQYFGPGTRLTVL.

V usage is TRBV10-3 and J usage is TRBJ2-5; TRBD2 aligns across 7 bases. After removal of 0 bases from V and 3 bases from J, the junction contained 10 bases not matched to a gene. The CDR3 is 17 amino acids. Per the germline V gene, CDR1 is ENHRY and CDR2 is SYGVKD. CDR3 DNA: TGTGCCATCAGTGAGTCAGACACTAGCGCTACGGAAGAGACCCAGTACTTC. Translated: CAISESDTSATEETQYF.

This rearrangement joins TRBV13 to TRBJ2-1; TRBD2 might be the D (6 bases). This CDR3 is 16 amino acids long. Germline loops: CDR1 PRHDT, CDR2 FYEKMQ (reference sequence). Trimming stripped 0 bases from V and 6 bases from J, with 15 bases between. DNA for the CDR3: TGTGCCAGCAGCTTAGGTGGTATGGGAGGATCCAATGAGCAGTTCTTC. Translation: CASSLGGMGGSNEQFF. Drawing the rest from reference TRBV13 and TRBJ2-1, the complete variable domain is AAGVIQSPRHLIKEKRETATLKCYPIPRHDTVYWYQQGPGQDPQFLISFYEKMQSDKGSIPDRFSAQQFSDYHSELNMSSLELGDSALYFCASSLGGMGGSNEQFFGPGTRLTVL.

The rearrangement uses TRBV7-9 and TRBJ1-2, with D perhaps matching TRBD1 (6 bases). Trimming stripped 5 bases from V and 5 bases from J, with 15 bases between. The V gene's germline CDR1 is SEHNR and CDR2 FQNEAQ (reference sequence). The CDR3 runs to 14 residues. The CDR3 sequence is CASSSDATGYGYTF. As DNA, the CDR3 is TGTGCCAGCAGCAGCGATGCAACAGGGTATGGCTACACCTTC.

The chain links TRBV19 to TRBJ1-5; the D gene is possibly TRBD1 (6 bases). CDR1 and CDR2 (germline): LNHDA, SQIVND (reference sequence). This CDR3 spans 15 amino acids. V shed 3 bases and J shed 6 bases, with 15 bases lying between them. CDR3 nucleotides: TGTGCCAGTAGTATCAGGCAGGGGATGGTTCAGCCCCAGCATTTT. As protein: CASSIRQGMVQPQHF.

This clone was counted once. The chain is built from TRBV27 and TRBJ2-2; D might be TRBD2 (5 bases). Germline CDR1 MNHEY, CDR2 SMNVEV (reference sequence). Trimming left V 8 bases short and J 2 bases short, with 9 bases between. The CDR3 length is 13 residues. DNA of the CDR3: TGTGCCAGCGGCCGACTAAACACCGGGGAGCTGTTTTTT. This gives the protein CASGRLNTGELFF.

CDR3 residues: CASQTSYGGTEAFF. In DNA form, the CDR3 reads TGTGCCAGCCAAACTTCTTACGGTGGCACTGAAGCTTTCTTT. This chain connects TRBV27 to TRBJ1-1; D gene ambiguous. This CDR3 contains 14 residues. V was shortened by 8 bases and J by 4 bases, with 17 bases between the two germline ends. CDR1 and CDR2 (germline): MNHEY, SMNVEV (reference sequence).

The J gene is TRBJ2-7, the V gene TRBV28, with TRBD2 matching 7 bases. This CDR3 comprises 13 residues. CDR1 and CDR2 from the germline V gene are MDHEN and SYDVKM. With V trimmed by 10 bases and J by 3 bases, 9 bases remained unmatched. This CDR3 is CATEGTTYYEQYF. For the CDR3, the DNA is TGTGCCACCGAGGGGACTACCTACTACGAGCAGTACTTC.

The chain is built from TRBV5-6 and TRBJ2-5; D is unclear. Germline CDR1 reads SGHDT; CDR2 reads YYEEEE. The CDR3 has 14 amino acids. The germline V and J ends were trimmed by 2 bases and 0 bases, with 8 bases remaining between them. CDR3: CASSLVQHQETQYF. For the CDR3, the DNA is TGTGCCAGCAGCTTAGTACAGCACCAAGAGACCCAGTACTTC.

Remarks on this clone: Germline and junction disagree at one end, which may indicate a read error. The chain couples TRBV3-1 (or the pseudogene TRBV3-2) to TRBJ2-1; D is ambiguous. The CDR3 covers 11 residues. The germline V gene encodes CDR1 LGHDT and CDR2 YNNKEL (reference sequence). The CDR3 bases are TGTGCCAGCACCCAAGGGCATGAGCAGTTCTTC. It specifies CASTQGHEQFF.

The V call is TRBV7-9, the J call TRBJ2-2; 11 nucleotides match TRBD1. Germline CDR1 reads SEHNR; CDR2 reads FQNEAQ (reference sequence). The V gene end was trimmed by 2 bases and the J gene end by 7 bases; junction bases not matched to a gene: 12. The CDR3 is 18 residues long. In nucleotides, the CDR3 is TGTGCCAGCAGCTTATACTGGGCGAGGACAGGGGGCAACGGGGAGCTGTTTTTT. Protein: CASSLYWARTGGNGELFF.

The genes are TRBV4-1 and TRBJ2-1; 10 positions agree with TRBD2. CDR3 length: 17 residues. V lost 0 bases and J lost 0; bases outside the gene matches: 2. Germline values: CDR1 MGHRA, CDR2 YSYEKL. CDR3 residues: CASSQDPSGSSYNEQFF. DNA for the CDR3: TGCGCCAGCAGCCAAGACCCTAGCGGGAGCTCCTACAATGAGCAGTTCTTC.

V gene TRBV30 combines with J gene TRBJ2-2, with 7 bases lining up with TRBD1. The CDR3 runs 16 residues. Per the germline V gene, CDR1 is GTSNPN and CDR2 is SVGIG (reference sequence). J lost 0 bases, V lost 3 bases, and 7 bases had no gene match. The CDR3 reads CAWSRRGQTNTGELFF. CDR3 DNA: TGTGCCTGGAGCCGCAGGGGACAGACGAACACCGGGGAGCTGTTTTTT.

The rearrangement uses TRBV5-1 and TRBJ1-6; D gene uncertain. V lost 3 bases and J lost 13, with 20 bases in between. The germline gives CDR1 SGHRS, CDR2 YFSETQ. CDR3 length: 15 residues. The CDR3 region has the DNA TGCGCCAGCAGCTCCAACCCGGGCCACGAGTTTCCCCTCCACTTT. The encoded protein is CASSSNPGHEFPLHF.

This clone was detected a few times. The gene calls are TRBV19 and TRBJ2-4; a possible D gene is TRBD1 (6 bases). Deletions cut 4 bases from V and 0 bases from J, with 16 bases between. This CDR3 contains 17 residues. Germline V gene lookup returns CDR1 LNHDA and CDR2 SQIVND (reference sequence). The CDR3: CASSTHRERGAKNIQYF. The CDR3 nucleotides read TGTGCCAGTAGTACCCACAGGGAAAGGGGAGCCAAAAACATTCAGTACTTC.

The chain links TRBV7-9 to TRBJ2-3; D call uncertain. The germline V gene has CDR1 SEHNR and CDR2 FQNEAQ (reference sequence). This CDR3 is built from 13 residues. The V end lost 6 bases, the J end lost 2 bases, and 9 bases lay between the germline ends. The DNA of the CDR3 is TGTGCCAGCAGTTTTGGCCTCACAGATACGCAGTATTTT. The encoded protein is CASSFGLTDTQYF.

CDR3 coding DNA: TGTGCCAGCAGTTTATCTCGGGGTTCTGGGGAGCTGTTTTTT. Amino acids: CASSLSRGSGELFF. The rearrangement uses TRBV27 and TRBJ2-2; possible D gene TRBD2, 5 bases. CDR3 length: 14 amino acids. Germline CDR1 and CDR2: MNHEY and SMNVEV (reference sequence). V was pared by 0 bases and J by 8 bases, with 10 bases between.

The rearrangement joins TRBV10-1 to TRBJ2-1; TRBD2 matches 13 bases. CDR3 length equals 19 residues. V gave up 4 bases and J gave up 5 bases; unmatched junction bases: 14. CDR1 is WNHNN and CDR2 is SYGVQD in the germline V gene (reference sequence). For the CDR3, the DNA is TGCGCCAGCAGTGCCTACTCCGGGACTAGCGGGGTCCCTAACAATGAGCAGTTCTTC. Translated: CASSAYSGTSGVPNNEQFF.

The chain combines TRBV6-5 with TRBJ2-1, with D tentatively TRBD2 (6 bases). Trimming pared 7 bases from V and 7 bases from J, leaving 11 bases between. This CDR3 comprises 12 residues. Looked up from germline, CDR1 is MNHEY and CDR2 is SVGAGI. The CDR3 DNA follows: TGTGCCAGCAAGGGAGCGGGTAATGAGCAGTTCTTC. This gives the protein CASKGAGNEQFF.

The chain combines TRBV29-1 with TRBJ2-2, with D uncertain. Trimming left V 7 bases short and J 4 bases short, with 13 bases between. The germline V gene encodes CDR1 SQVTM and CDR2 ANQGSEA. This CDR3 is built from 13 residues. CDR3 nucleotides: TGCAGCGGAGTAGGTAGCCTCACCGGGGAGCTGTTTTTT. Translating gives CSGVGSLTGELFF.

The chain is built from TRBV24-1 and TRBJ2-3, with 7 bases matching TRBD2. Losses at the gene ends were 4 bases for V and 0 bases for J; bases not matched to a gene: 3. The CDR3 is 15 residues long. Per germline, CDR1 KGHDR and CDR2 SFDVKD. The CDR3 nucleotides are TGTGCCACCAGTGACGGGGGGAGCAGCACAGATACGCAGTATTTT. It is translated as CATSDGGSSTDTQYF.

This clone appeared a single time. V usage is TRBV12-3 or TRBV12-4 and J usage is TRBJ2-3; D is unresolved. Trimming pared 6 bases from V and 6 bases from J, leaving 13 bases between. The CDR3 loop spans 13 amino acids. The CDR3 loop reads CASSFTPPDTQYF. Here the CDR3 DNA reads TGTGCCAGCAGCTTCACCCCCCCGGATACGCAGTATTTT.

J is TRBJ1-1 and V is TRBV28; 11 bases match TRBD1. V lost 7 bases and J lost 4; bases outside the gene matches: 8. Germline lookup yields CDR1 MDHEN and CDR2 SYDVKM. The CDR3 is 15 residues long. CDR3 sequence reads: CASTRGGTGGTEAFF. The CDR3 DNA follows: TGTGCCAGCACCCGAGGGGGGACAGGGGGCACTGAAGCTTTCTTT.

The rearrangement links TRBV28 to TRBJ2-7; possible D gene TRBD1, 6 bases. With 6 bases removed from V and 4 bases from J, the gap between germline ends came to 10 bases. CDR3 length equals 12 residues. Germline V gives CDR1 MDHEN, CDR2 SYDVKM. The CDR3 reads CASSQTGYEQYF. CDR3 sequence (DNA): TGTGCCAGCAGCCAAACAGGGTACGAGCAGTACTTC.